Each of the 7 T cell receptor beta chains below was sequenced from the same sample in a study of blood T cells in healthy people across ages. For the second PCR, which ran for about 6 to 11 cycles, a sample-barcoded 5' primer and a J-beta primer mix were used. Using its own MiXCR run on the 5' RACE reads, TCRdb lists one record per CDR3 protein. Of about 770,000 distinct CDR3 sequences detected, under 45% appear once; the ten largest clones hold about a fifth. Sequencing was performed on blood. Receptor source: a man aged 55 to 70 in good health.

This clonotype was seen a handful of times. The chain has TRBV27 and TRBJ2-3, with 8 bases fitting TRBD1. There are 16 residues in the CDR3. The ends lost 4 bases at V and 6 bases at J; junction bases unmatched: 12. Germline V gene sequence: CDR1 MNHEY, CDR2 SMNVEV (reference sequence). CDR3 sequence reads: CASSSLLGQGWDTQYF. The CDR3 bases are TGTGCCAGCAGTTCCCTTTTAGGACAGGGATGGGATACGCAGTATTTT.

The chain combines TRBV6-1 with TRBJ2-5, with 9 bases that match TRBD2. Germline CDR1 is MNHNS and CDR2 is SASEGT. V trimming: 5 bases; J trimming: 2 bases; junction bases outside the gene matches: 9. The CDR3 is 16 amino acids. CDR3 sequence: CASSPSSGEKQETQYF. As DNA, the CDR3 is TGTGCCAGCAGTCCCTCTAGCGGGGAGAAACAAGAGACCCAGTACTTC.

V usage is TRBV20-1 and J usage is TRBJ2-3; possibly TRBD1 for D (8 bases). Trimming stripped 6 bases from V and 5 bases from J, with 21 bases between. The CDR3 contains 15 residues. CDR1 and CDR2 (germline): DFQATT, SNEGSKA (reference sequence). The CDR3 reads CSARRNRGRGDTQYF. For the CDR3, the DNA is TGCAGTGCCAGAAGAAACAGGGGGAGGGGAGATACGCAGTATTTT.

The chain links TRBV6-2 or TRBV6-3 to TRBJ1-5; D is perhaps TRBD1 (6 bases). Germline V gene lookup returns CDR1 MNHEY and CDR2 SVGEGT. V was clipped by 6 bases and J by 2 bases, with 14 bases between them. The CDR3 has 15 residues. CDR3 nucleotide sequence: TGTGCCAGCAGGTCAGGGGCTGGAGGCAATCAGCCCCAGCATTTT. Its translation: CASRSGAGGNQPQHF.

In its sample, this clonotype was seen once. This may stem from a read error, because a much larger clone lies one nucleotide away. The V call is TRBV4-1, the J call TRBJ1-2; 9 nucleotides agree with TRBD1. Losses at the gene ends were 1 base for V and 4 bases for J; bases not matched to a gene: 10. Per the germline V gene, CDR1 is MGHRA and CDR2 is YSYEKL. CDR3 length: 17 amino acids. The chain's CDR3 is CASSQVGRRDRAYGYTF. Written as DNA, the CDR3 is TGCGCCAGCAGCCAAGTTGGAAGACGGGACAGGGCCTATGGCTACACCTTC.

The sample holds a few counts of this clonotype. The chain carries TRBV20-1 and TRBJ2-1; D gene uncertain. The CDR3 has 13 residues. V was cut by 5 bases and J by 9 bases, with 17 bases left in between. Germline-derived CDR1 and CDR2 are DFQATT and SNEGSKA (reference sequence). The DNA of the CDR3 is TGCAGTGCTCTAAGGGCTAGTGTCGGTGAGCAGTTCTTC. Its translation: CSALRASVGEQFF.

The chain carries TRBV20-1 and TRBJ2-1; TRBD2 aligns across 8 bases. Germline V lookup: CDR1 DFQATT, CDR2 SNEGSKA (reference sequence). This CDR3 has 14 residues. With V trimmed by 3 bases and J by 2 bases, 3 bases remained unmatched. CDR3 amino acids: CSASLAGTYNEQFF. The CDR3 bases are TGCAGTGCTAGCCTAGCGGGTACCTACAATGAGCAGTTCTTC.